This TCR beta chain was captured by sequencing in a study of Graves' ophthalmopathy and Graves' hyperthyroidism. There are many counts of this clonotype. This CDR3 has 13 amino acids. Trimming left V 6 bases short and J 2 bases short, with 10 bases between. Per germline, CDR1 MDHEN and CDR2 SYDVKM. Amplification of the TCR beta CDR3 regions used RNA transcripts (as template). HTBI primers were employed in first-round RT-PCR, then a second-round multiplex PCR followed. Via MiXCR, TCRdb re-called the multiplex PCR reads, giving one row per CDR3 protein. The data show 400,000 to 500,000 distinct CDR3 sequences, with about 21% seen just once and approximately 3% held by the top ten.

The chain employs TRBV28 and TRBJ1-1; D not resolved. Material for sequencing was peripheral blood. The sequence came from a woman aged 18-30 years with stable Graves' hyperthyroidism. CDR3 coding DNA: TGTGCCAGCAGAAGGTACCCAAACACTGAAGCTTTCTTT. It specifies CASRRYPNTEAFF. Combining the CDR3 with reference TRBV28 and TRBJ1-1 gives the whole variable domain DVKVTQSSRYLVKRTGEKVFLECVQDMDHENMFWYRQDPGLGLRLIYFSYDVKMKEKGDIPEGYSVSREKKERFSLILESASTNQTSMYLCASRRYPNTEAFFGQGTRLTVV.